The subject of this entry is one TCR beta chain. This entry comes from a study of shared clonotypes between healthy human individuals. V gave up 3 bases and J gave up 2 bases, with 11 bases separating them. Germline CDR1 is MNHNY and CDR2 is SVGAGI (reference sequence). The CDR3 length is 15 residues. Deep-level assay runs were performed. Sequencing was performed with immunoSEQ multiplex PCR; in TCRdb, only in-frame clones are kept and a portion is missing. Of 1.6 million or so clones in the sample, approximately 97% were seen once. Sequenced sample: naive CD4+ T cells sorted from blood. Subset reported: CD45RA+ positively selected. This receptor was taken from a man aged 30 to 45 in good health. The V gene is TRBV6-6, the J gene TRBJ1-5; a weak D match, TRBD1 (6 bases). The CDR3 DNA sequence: TGTGCCAGCAGTTATTACAGGGAAGGCAATCAGCCCCAGCATTTT. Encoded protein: CASSYYREGNQPQHF.